The present TCR beta chain was sequenced within a study of T cells after yellow fever vaccination. Study-wide results and limits: CD4 and CD8 compartments shared a small share of clonotypes, likely from convergent recombination. Abundant bulk-population clonotypes could contaminate the FACS-sorted repertoires.

The 5'RACE template-switching step produced TCR cDNA and added a universal primer site and UMIs. TCRdb used MiXCR to reprocess the 5' RACE reads, holding one entry per CDR3 protein. The sample holds roughly 310,000 distinct CDR3 sequences, roughly 3.5% seen once. Germline CDR1 and CDR2: SGHRS and YFSETQ. The CDR3 extends over 16 amino acids. This clonotype came up many times. Its specificity is not known. This chain links TRBV5-1 with TRBJ1-1; 7 bases line up with TRBD1. The origin of this receptor is a man aged 18 to 30 who received the YFV17D yellow fever vaccine. The source material was PBMCs, sampled on the day of the yellow fever booster vaccination. The CDR3 region is CPATSGTEEPNTEAFF. CDR3 DNA sequence: TGCCCCGCTACAAGCGGGACAGAAGAACCAAACACTGAAGCTTTCTTT.